These 9 T cell receptor beta chains share one sample of origin, sequenced in a study of cytomegalovirus exposure and HLA in healthy donors. Repertoires were generated with immunoSEQ multiplex PCR, while TCRdb's copy carries only in-frame clones and drops some. This table holds some 170,000 clones, approximately 90% found once. Sequenced input: PBMCs. The receptors shown here come from a woman in her 30s in good health and CMV-seronegative.

This chain links TRBV6-6 with TRBJ1-4; D unresolved. The germline CDR1 and CDR2 sequences are MNHNY and SVGAGI (reference sequence). This CDR3 contains 14 residues. With 8 bases removed from V and 0 bases from J, the gap between germline ends came to 10 bases. Here the CDR3 reads CASCRDATNEKLFF. CDR3 nucleotide sequence: TGTGCCAGCTGCCGAGATGCAACTAATGAAAAACTGTTTTTT.

CDR3: CASSLEGGLDSPLHF. CDR3 coding DNA: TGTGCCAGCAGCTTAGAAGGGGGTCTAGATTCACCCCTCCACTTT. V is TRBV13 and J is TRBJ1-6; D is perhaps TRBD1 (6 bases). V dropped 1 base and J dropped 8 bases, with 12 bases sitting between them. The V gene's germline CDR1 is PRHDT and CDR2 FYEKMQ (reference sequence). There are 15 residues in the CDR3.

A single count supports this clone. V and J are TRBV6-5 and TRBJ2-7, with 8 bases matching TRBD2. Germline CDR1 MNHEY, CDR2 SVGAGI. This CDR3 comprises 14 residues. Trimming cost V 2 bases and J 0 bases; bases outside gene matches: 0. In DNA form, the CDR3 reads TGTGCCAGCAGTTACAGCGGGGGCTCCTACGAGCAGTACTTC. This gives the protein CASSYSGGSYEQYF.

The CDR3 reads CASTEDSGYSPLHF. The CDR3 DNA follows: TGTGCCAGCACCGAGGACAGTGGGTATTCACCCCTCCACTTT. The gene calls are TRBV27 and TRBJ1-6; D possibly corresponds to TRBD1 (6 bases). The germline gives CDR1 MNHEY, CDR2 SMNVEV (reference sequence). The CDR3 covers 14 residues. The germline V and J ends were trimmed by 7 bases and 8 bases, with 15 bases remaining between them.

The gene calls are TRBV15 and TRBJ1-6, with a tentative D call TRBD1 (5 bases). Trimming cost V 1 base and J 6 bases, with 10 bases left between them. The CDR3 runs 15 residues. CDR1 and CDR2 (germline): LNHNV, YYDKDF (reference sequence). This CDR3 is CATSRGKGVNSPLHF. The CDR3 DNA sequence: TGTGCCACCAGCAGAGGGAAAGGGGTTAATTCACCCCTCCACTTT.

This chain connects TRBV6-5 to TRBJ1-6; D not certain. The CDR3 is made up of 14 amino acids. The germline V gene has CDR1 MNHEY and CDR2 SVGAGI. V shed 6 bases and J shed 8 bases, with 14 bases lying between them. The CDR3 region has the DNA TGTGCCAGCAGGCGTGGGGTAGCGGATTCACCCCTCCACTTT. This gives the protein CASRRGVADSPLHF.

This clone is a singleton in its sample. The chain carries TRBV7-8 and TRBJ1-1, with 8 positions matching TRBD1. This CDR3 has 14 residues. Trimming removed 3 bases from V and 6 bases from J; junction bases left unmatched: 6. Germline V gene data show CDR1 as SGHVS and CDR2 as FQNEAQ. The CDR3 nucleotides are TGTGCCAGCAGCTTTGGTCGGACAGGGCCTGAAGCTTTCTTT. Amino acid sequence: CASSFGRTGPEAFF.

The chain uses TRBV5-1 and TRBJ2-4; 7 nucleotides agree with TRBD1. The CDR3 is made up of 14 amino acids. In germline, CDR1 is SGHRS, CDR2 YFSETQ. The J segment lost 6 bases and the V segment lost 4 bases, leaving 7 bases of the junction unmatched. The CDR3 DNA is TGCGCCAGCAGCCAGGGACAGATAACAAACATTCAGTACTTC. Amino acid sequence: CASSQGQITNIQYF.

This clone was observed a single time. The genes are TRBV7-7 and TRBJ1-3; perhaps TRBD1 as D (5 bases). With 3 bases removed from V and 1 base from J, the gap between germline ends came to 10 bases. The germline CDR1 and CDR2 sequences are SSHAT and FNYEAQ (reference sequence). The CDR3 is 15 residues long. In DNA, the CDR3 is TGTGCCAGCAGCTTCAGAAGGGGTTCTGGAAACACCATATATTTT. This sequence encodes CASSFRRGSGNTIYF.